This T cell receptor (beta chain) was recorded in a study of T cells after yellow fever vaccination. This clonotype was picked up many times. Its antigen remains unidentified. A process of 5'RACE template switching, which added a universal primer site and UMIs, was used to make TCR cDNA. TCRdb re-derived calls from the 5' RACE reads in MiXCR, one entry per CDR3 protein. The repertoire holds some 350,000 distinct CDR3 sequences, with about 9.5% as singletons. The CDR3 length is 13 residues. Germline V gives CDR1 SGHRS, CDR2 YFSETQ. Trimming removed 4 bases at V and 0 bases at J, with 7 bases between. Broader study findings: Contaminants from the bulk population, in the form of abundant clonotypes, could be found in FACS-sorted repertoires. CD4 and CD8 compartments shared a small share of clonotypes.

The origin of this receptor is a young man who received the YFV17D yellow fever vaccine. The V gene is TRBV5-1, the J gene TRBJ1-1; D uncertain. Source: PBMCs, taken on the day of the first yellow fever vaccination. The DNA for the CDR3 is TGCGCCAGCAGCGTGGGGTTGAACACTGAAGCTTTCTTT. This encodes CASSVGLNTEAFF.